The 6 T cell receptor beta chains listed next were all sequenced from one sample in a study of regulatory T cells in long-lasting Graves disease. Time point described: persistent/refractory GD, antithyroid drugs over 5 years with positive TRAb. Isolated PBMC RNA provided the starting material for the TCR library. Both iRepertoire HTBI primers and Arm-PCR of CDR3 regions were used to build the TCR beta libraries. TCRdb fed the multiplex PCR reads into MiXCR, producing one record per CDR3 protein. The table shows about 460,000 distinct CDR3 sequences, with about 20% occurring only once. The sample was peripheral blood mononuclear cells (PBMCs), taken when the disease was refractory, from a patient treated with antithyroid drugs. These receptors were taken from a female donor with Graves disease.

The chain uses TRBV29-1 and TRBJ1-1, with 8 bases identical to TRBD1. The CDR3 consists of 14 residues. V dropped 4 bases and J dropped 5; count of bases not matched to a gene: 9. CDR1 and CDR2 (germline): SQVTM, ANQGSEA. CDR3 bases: TGCAGCGTTGCCACCCAGGGGGCTAGTACTGAAGCTTTCTTT. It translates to CSVATQGASTEAFF.

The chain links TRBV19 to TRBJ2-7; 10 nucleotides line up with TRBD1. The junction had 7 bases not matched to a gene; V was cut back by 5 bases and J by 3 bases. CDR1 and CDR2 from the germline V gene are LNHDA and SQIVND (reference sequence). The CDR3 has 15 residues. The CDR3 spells CASSAYGTGVYEQYF. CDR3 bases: TGTGCCAGTAGTGCGTACGGGACAGGGGTCTACGAGCAGTACTTC.

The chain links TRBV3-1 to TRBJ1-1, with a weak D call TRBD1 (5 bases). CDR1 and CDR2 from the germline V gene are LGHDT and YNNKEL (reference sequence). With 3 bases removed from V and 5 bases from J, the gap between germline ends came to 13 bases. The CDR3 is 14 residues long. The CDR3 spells CASSQRDAGTEAFF. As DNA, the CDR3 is TGTGCCAGCAGCCAGCGGGACGCCGGTACTGAAGCTTTCTTT.

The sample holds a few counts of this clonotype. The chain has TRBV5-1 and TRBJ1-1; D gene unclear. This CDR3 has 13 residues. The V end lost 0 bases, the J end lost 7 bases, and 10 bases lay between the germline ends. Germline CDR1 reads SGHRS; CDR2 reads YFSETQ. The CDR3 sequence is CASSLEGGGEAFF. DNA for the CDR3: TGCGCCAGCAGCTTGGAGGGAGGAGGTGAAGCTTTCTTT. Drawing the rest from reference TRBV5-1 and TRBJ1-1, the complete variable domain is KAGVTQTPRYLIKTRGQQVTLSCSPISGHRSVSWYQQTPGQGLQFLFEYFSETQRNKGNFPGRFSGRQFSNSRSEMNVSTLELGDSALYLCASSLEGGGEAFFGQGTRLTVV.

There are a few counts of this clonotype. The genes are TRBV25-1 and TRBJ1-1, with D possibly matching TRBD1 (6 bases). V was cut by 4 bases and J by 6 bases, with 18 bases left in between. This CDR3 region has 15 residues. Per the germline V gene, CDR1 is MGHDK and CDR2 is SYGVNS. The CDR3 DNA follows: TGTGCCAGCAGTGCCTTAGATATGGGGGCGGCTGAAGCTTTCTTT. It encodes CASSALDMGAAEAFF.

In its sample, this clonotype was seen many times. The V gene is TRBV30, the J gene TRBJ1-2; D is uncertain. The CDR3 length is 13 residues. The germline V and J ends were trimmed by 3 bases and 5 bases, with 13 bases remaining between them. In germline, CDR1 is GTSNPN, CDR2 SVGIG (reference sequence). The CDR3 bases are TGTGCCTGGAGCCTACCCCCGGGGTATGGCTACACCTTC. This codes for CAWSLPPGYGYTF. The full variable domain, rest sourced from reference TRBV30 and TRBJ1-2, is SQTIHQWPATLVQPVGSPLSLECTVEGTSNPNLYWYRQAAGRGLQLLFYSVGIGQISSEVPQNLSASRPQDRQFILSSKKLLLSDSGFYLCAWSLPPGYGYTFGSGTRLTVV.